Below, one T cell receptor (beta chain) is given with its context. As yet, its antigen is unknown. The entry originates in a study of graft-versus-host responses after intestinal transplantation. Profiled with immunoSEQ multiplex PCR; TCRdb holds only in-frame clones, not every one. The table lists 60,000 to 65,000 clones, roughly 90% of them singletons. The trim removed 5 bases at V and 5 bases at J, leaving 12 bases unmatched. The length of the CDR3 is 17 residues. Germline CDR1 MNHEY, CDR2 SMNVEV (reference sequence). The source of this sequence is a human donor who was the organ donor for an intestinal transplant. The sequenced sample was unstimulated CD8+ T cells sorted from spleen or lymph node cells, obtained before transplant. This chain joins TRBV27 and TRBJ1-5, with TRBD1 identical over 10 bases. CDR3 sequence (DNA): TGTGCCAGCAGTCCGGGGACAGGGGCGATATACCATCAGCCCCAGCATTTT. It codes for CASSPGTGAIYHQPQHF.